This TCR beta chain was observed in a study of cytotoxic CD8 clonotypes in ibrutinib-treated CLL. Looking at the study overall: Treatment had run for a median about 12 months, range 6 to 36, when response samples were taken. There were, on average, about 250,000 productive templates and around 94,000 productive rearrangements per sample. Study results and caveats: Contraction or stability on treatment characterized the public clonotypes, which were uncommon.

Germline assignment: CDR1 SGHNT and CDR2 YYREEE (reference sequence). Germline trimming cut 1 base from V and 6 bases from J; bases unmatched to any gene: 9. The CDR3 consists of 16 residues. TCRdb's table, derived via immunoSEQ multiplex PCR, lists solely in-frame clones and lacks some. The table records over 70,000 clones, roughly 77% of them present only once. This clone was detected once. Antigen: not known. The sequence came from a human donor with chronic lymphocytic leukemia. The specimen was PBMCs, collected after 12 months of ibrutinib treatment. The chain couples TRBV5-4 to TRBJ2-3, with 9 positions matching TRBD2. The CDR3 coding sequence is TGTGCCAGCAGCTTGCGGGCTAGCGGGATGGGGGATACGCAGTATTTT. It encodes CASSLRASGMGDTQYF.